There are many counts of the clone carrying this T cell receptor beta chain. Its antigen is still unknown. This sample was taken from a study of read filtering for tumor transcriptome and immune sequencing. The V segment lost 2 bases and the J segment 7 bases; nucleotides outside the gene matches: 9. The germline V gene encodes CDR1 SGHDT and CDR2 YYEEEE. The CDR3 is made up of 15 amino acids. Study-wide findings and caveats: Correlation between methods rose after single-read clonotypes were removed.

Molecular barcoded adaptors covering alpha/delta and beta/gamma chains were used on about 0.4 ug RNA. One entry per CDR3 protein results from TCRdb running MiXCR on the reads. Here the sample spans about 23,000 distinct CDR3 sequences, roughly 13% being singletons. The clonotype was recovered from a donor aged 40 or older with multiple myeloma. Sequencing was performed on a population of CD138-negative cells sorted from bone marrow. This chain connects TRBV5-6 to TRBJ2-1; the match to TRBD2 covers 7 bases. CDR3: CASSFWRELSNEQFF. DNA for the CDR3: TGTGCCAGCAGCTTCTGGCGGGAGTTATCAAATGAGCAGTTCTTC.